These T cell receptor beta chains were read from a single sample in a study of T cells after yellow fever vaccination. One entry per CDR3 protein, called by TCRdb with MiXCR from the 5' RACE reads. The table lists over 85,000 distinct CDR3 sequences, roughly 9% of them singletons. Material: CD8+ T cells not binding an NS4B(214-222) dextramer, sorted from PBMCs, obtained approximately 16 days after the first yellow fever vaccination. These receptor sequences come from a man aged 18 to 29 who received the YFV17D yellow fever vaccine. CDR3s include the opening cysteine and the closing phenylalanine or tryptophan. Each record gives: J gene, V gene, D gene, clone size, CDR3 DNA, CDR3 protein. A D gene is named only where the DNA matches it firmly. Only some rows state a clone size, as once, few, many or a class for expanded clones.

TRBJ2-1 TRBV4-2 . . TGTGCCAGCAGCCTGCGGGTTGGCTCCTACAATGAGCAGTTCTTC CASSLRVGSYNEQFF
TRBJ2-2 TRBV27 . . TGTGCCAGCAGTTTCACAGACCCCGAGGACACCGGGGAGCTGTTTTTT CASSFTDPEDTGELFF
TRBJ1-4 TRBV7-9 . few TGTGCCAGCAGCTCCCGGCCGCCGACTAATGAAAAACTGTTTTTT CASSSRPPTNEKLFF
TRBJ2-3 TRBV29-1 . many TGCAGCGTTGAAGATTGGGGTGCAGGGTCCGGTGATACGCAGTATTTT CSVEDWGAGSGDTQYF
TRBJ2-5 TRBV20-1 . few TGCAGTGCTAGAGGTGGGGGGGCACAAGAGACCCAGTACTTC CSARGGGAQETQYF
TRBJ2-7 TRBV6-5 TRBD1 . TGTGCCAGCAGTTCCAACAGGGGAACCTACGAGCAGTACTTC CASSSNRGTYEQYF
TRBJ2-7 TRBV7-8 TRBD1 few TGTGCCAGCAGCCTAATGGACAGGGGGCCCCACGAGCAGTACTTC CASSLMDRGPHEQYF
TRBJ1-1 TRBV29-1 . . TGCAGCGTTGGAGACACCTACACTAAAGCTTTCTTT CSVGDTYTKAFF
TRBJ2-1 TRBV27 TRBD1 few TGTGCCAGCAAGGCCGGGACAGGCTCCTACAATGAGCAGTTCTTC CASKAGTGSYNEQFF
TRBJ2-3 TRBV7-8 . few TGTGCCAGCAGCCGGGACCCTATTCTGGCAGATACGCAGTATTTT CASSRDPILADTQYF
TRBJ2-7 TRBV12-3/TRBV12-4 TRBD1 . TGTGCCAGCAGTCGAAGGGACAGCTCCTACGAGCAGTACTTC CASSRRDSSYEQYF
TRBJ2-3 TRBV29-1 TRBD2 few TGCAGCGTTGGGGGGGGTGATACGCAGTATTTT CSVGGGDTQYF
TRBJ2-1 TRBV29-1 TRBD1 many TGCAGCGTTGAAGAGGGGACAGGGTTTAATGAGCAGTTCTTC CSVEEGTGFNEQFF
TRBJ2-3 TRBV7-9 . few TGTGCCAGCAGCTTAGATTGGCGCCTGAAGTATTTT CASSLDWRLKYF
TRBJ2-1 TRBV27 . . TGTGCCAGCAGTTTATCGGCAGAAAATGAGCAGTTCTTC CASSLSAENEQFF
TRBJ2-3 TRBV7-2 TRBD1 . TGTGCCAGCAGCTGGACAGGGAGGACAAGCACAGATACGCAGTATTTT CASSWTGRTSTDTQYF
TRBJ1-2 TRBV5-6 TRBD1 . TGTGCCAGCAGCTTGCATTTTTACAGGGGGAGTCGTGGCTACACCTTC CASSLHFYRGSRGYTF
TRBJ1-5 TRBV5-1 TRBD1 many TGCGCCAGCAGCCTCGGACAGGGGAGTCAGCCCCAGCATTTT CASSLGQGSQPQHF
TRBJ1-2 TRBV29-1 TRBD1 few TGCAGCGGCATCGTGACAGGGTCAAACTATGGCTACACCTTC CSGIVTGSNYGYTF
TRBJ2-2 TRBV20-1 . few TGCAGTGCGCCGGGGGCGAACACCGGGGAGCTGTTTTTT CSAPGANTGELFF
TRBJ2-1 TRBV27 . . TGTGCCAGCAGTTTGTCGCCCACCGAGCAGTTCTTC CASSLSPTEQFF
TRBJ2-7 TRBV9 . . TGTGCCAGCAGCGGGAGTGAGACAGATTACGAGCAGTACTTC CASSGSETDYEQYF
TRBJ1-1 TRBV4-1 . few TGCGCCAGCAGCCACGGACGGGGGTTTAACACTGAAGCTTTCTTT CASSHGRGFNTEAFF
TRBJ2-1 TRBV5-1 . . TGCGCCAGCAATAACGGGGAGTACAATGAGCAGTTCTTC CASNNGEYNEQFF
TRBJ2-7 TRBV5-4 . few TGTGCCAGCAGCTTGTGGGGGGCCGGCCGGAGCGAGCAGTACTTC CASSLWGAGRSEQYF
TRBJ2-7 TRBV13 TRBD1 few TGTGCCAGCAGCTTAGCGCGGGACAGGGGGCTCGACGAGCAGTACTTC CASSLARDRGLDEQYF
TRBJ2-1 TRBV15 TRBD2 . TGTGCCACCAGCATAGCGGGGGACAATGAGCAGTTCTTC CATSIAGDNEQFF
TRBJ2-3 TRBV4-1 TRBD2 . TGCGCCAGCAGCCAAGAAAGCGGGGGGGACACAGATACGCAGTATTTT CASSQESGGDTDTQYF
TRBJ2-7 TRBV7-2 . many TGTGCCAGCAGCTTAGATCCCTACGAGCAGTACTTC CASSLDPYEQYF
TRBJ1-2 TRBV7-9 TRBD1 . TGTGCCAGCACCTCTCCACAGGGGGCGTTCTATGGCTACACCTTC CASTSPQGAFYGYTF
TRBJ1-1 TRBV6-1 TRBD1 few TGTGCCAGCAGTGGGGGACAGGGGAGCACTGAAGCTTTCTTT CASSGGQGSTEAFF
TRBJ1-5 TRBV3-1 . . TGTGCCAGCAGCGCGATCGGGGCAGGGCGGGATCAGCCCCAGCATTTT CASSAIGAGRDQPQHF
TRBJ2-1 TRBV4-3 . . TGCGCCAGCAGCCAAGATGGGGACGGGGACAATGAGCAGTTCTTC CASSQDGDGDNEQFF
TRBJ2-3 TRBV11-2 TRBD2 few TGTGCCAGCAGCCCCTCGGGGGGGGATACGCAGTATTTT CASSPSGGDTQYF
TRBJ1-1 TRBV5-1 . few TGCGCCAGCAGTATCGGACGGGGAGGGGGAACTGAAGCTTTCTTT CASSIGRGGGTEAFF
TRBJ1-2 TRBV4-1 TRBD1 few TGCGCCAGCAGCCAAGCCGGGACAGGACTCTATGGCTACACCTTC CASSQAGTGLYGYTF
TRBJ2-6 TRBV4-3 TRBD2 few TGCGCCAGCAGCCAAGAACCAGCGGGGGCTCTGGGCTCTGGGGCCAACGTCCTGACTTTC CASSQEPAGALGSGANVLTF
TRBJ1-1 TRBV7-9 . . TGTGCCAGCAGCTTCCCTACAGGAGAGAACACTGAAGCTTTCTTT CASSFPTGENTEAFF
TRBJ1-1 TRBV27 TRBD1 few TGTGCCAGCAGTCCTACCGACGGGGACAGTGAAGCTTTCTTT CASSPTDGDSEAFF
TRBJ1-1 TRBV6-4 . few TGTGCCAGCAGTGTCGGAGGACAGCCCTTAGACACTGAAGCTTTCTTT CASSVGGQPLDTEAFF
TRBJ2-3 TRBV7-9 TRBD2 many TGTGCCAGCTCGGGCGAGCGGGGGGGCACAGATACGCAGTATTTT CASSGERGGTDTQYF
TRBJ2-7 TRBV28 . . TGTGCCAGCAGTTCAACATTAGACAGGCGAGCCTACGAGCAGTACTTC CASSSTLDRRAYEQYF
TRBJ1-1 TRBV27 . . TGTGCCAGCACCACGGGAGGGCTTCAAGCTTTCTTT CASTTGGLQAFF
TRBJ1-3 TRBV10-3 . few TGTGCCATCAAGACCGGGGGATCTGGAAACACCATATATTTT CAIKTGGSGNTIYF
TRBJ2-2 TRBV6-2/TRBV6-3 . . TGTGCCAGCAGAGCCGGGACTTATAAAACCGGGGAGCTGTTTTTT CASRAGTYKTGELFF
TRBJ2-4 TRBV4-1 . few TGCGCCAGCAGCCGGACGGGACTGGAAACAAACATTCAGTACTTC CASSRTGLETNIQYF
TRBJ2-7 TRBV12-3/TRBV12-4 . many TGTGCCAGCAGTTTCGGTAGCTCCTACGAGCAGTACTTC CASSFGSSYEQYF
TRBJ2-7 TRBV4-1 . many TGCGCCAGCAGCCAAGTGGACCCAGGTGGTGAGCAGTACTTC CASSQVDPGGEQYF
TRBJ1-4 TRBV10-3 TRBD1 . TGTGCCACTGGGACAGCGACGATAGCAACTAATGAAAAACTGTTTTTT CATGTATIATNEKLFF
TRBJ2-4 TRBV2 . . TGTGCCAGCATCTGGACAAAGGGCAAAAACATTCAGTACTTC CASIWTKGKNIQYF
TRBJ2-5 TRBV15 . . TGTGCCACCAGCAGAGTCCAAGAGACCCAGTACTTC CATSRVQETQYF
TRBJ2-1 TRBV12-3/TRBV12-4 TRBD2 few TGTGCCAGCAGACAGGATAGCGGGGACTACAATGAGCAGTTCTTC CASRQDSGDYNEQFF
TRBJ1-4 TRBV9 . few TGTGCCAGCAGCAAAGGGAATGAAAAACTGTTTTTT CASSKGNEKLFF